These 24 T cell receptor beta chains came from one sample sequenced in a study of cytomegalovirus exposure and HLA in healthy donors. A multiplex PCR was run with 60 Vbeta primers and 13 Jbeta primers. Profiling relied on immunoSEQ multiplex PCR, and the TCRdb table lists in-frame clones only, not all of them. The table has over 150,000 clones, approximately 80% seen once. Source material: PBMCs. Every receptor here comes from a man in his late teens or twenties in good health and CMV-seropositive.

The chain employs TRBV4-3 and TRBJ1-4; 9 bases agree with TRBD1. Germline V gene sequence: CDR1 LGHNA, CDR2 YSLEER. V trimming: 4 bases; J trimming: 4 bases; junction bases outside the gene matches: 4. CDR3 length: 15 amino acids. CDR3 sequence reads: CASSLKDRGNEKLFF. The CDR3 DNA is TGCGCCAGCAGCCTCAAGGACAGGGGTAATGAAAAACTGTTTTTT.

This chain links TRBV9 with TRBJ2-6; maybe TRBD2 (6 bases). The germline V and J ends were trimmed by 4 bases and 2 bases, with 13 bases remaining between them. Germline V gene sequence: CDR1 SGDLS, CDR2 YYNGEE. The CDR3 contains 16 residues. DNA for the CDR3: TGTGCCAGCAGCCCCACGGGGGACCCTGGGGCCAACGTCCTGACTTTC. This gives the protein CASSPTGDPGANVLTF.

V gene TRBV2 combines with J gene TRBJ1-1, with D possibly matching TRBD1 (5 bases). Between the trimmed V and J ends, which lost 11 bases and 6 bases, there was a span of 16 bases. This CDR3 comprises 12 residues. CDR1 and CDR2 (germline): SNHLY, FYNNEI. The CDR3 reads CARPRVVAEAFF. In DNA, the CDR3 is TGTGCCCGCCCCAGGGTTGTTGCTGAAGCTTTCTTT.

This clone was detected a few times. A read error may produce the germline difference seen at one junction end. This chain links TRBV5-1 with TRBJ2-3, with 9 bases identical to TRBD2. Germline CDR1 and CDR2: SGHRS and YFSETQ. CDR3 length: 17 amino acids. The CDR3 sequence is CASSYKIAGVGADAQYF. The CDR3 DNA sequence: TGCGCCAGCAGCTACAAGATAGCGGGGGTAGGGGCAGATGCGCAGTATTTT.

The chain links TRBV6-1 to TRBJ2-7, with D possibly TRBD2 on 6 matching bases. V was pared by 3 bases and J by 2 bases, with 11 bases between. The CDR3 covers 14 residues. Germline V gene data show CDR1 as MNHNS and CDR2 as SASEGT. The DNA of the CDR3 is TGTGCCAGCAGTGAGCCCGGACTACCCTACGAGCAGTACTTC. Translated, it gives CASSEPGLPYEQYF.

This clone was observed a handful of times. The chain is built from TRBV27 and TRBJ2-3; 11 bases align to TRBD2. Germline loops: CDR1 MNHEY, CDR2 SMNVEV (reference sequence). The CDR3 totals 20 residues. With V trimmed by 6 bases and J by 4 bases, 21 bases remained unmatched. The CDR3 is CASSPWTSGFTKGAPDTQYF. The CDR3 nucleotides are TGTGCCAGCAGCCCATGGACTAGCGGGTTTACGAAGGGGGCTCCAGATACGCAGTATTTT.

The chain combines TRBV20-1 with TRBJ1-2, with TRBD1 matching over 9 bases. Germline V gene sequence: CDR1 DFQATT, CDR2 SNEGSKA (reference sequence). The CDR3 runs to 11 residues. CDR3 residues: CTPTGGSGYTF. Here the CDR3 DNA reads TGCACCCCAACAGGGGGCAGCGGCTACACCTTC.

The gene calls are TRBV10-3 and TRBJ2-3; 11 bases align to TRBD2. CDR3 length equals 14 residues. Germline V CDR1 and CDR2: ENHRY, SYGVKD. Losses at the gene ends were 5 bases for V and 8 bases for J; bases not matched to a gene: 6. CDR3: CAISIAGGQGTQYF. The CDR3 DNA is TGTGCCATCAGTATAGCGGGGGGGCAGGGTACGCAGTATTTT.

This clone was counted between two and nine times. The chain links TRBV6-5 to TRBJ2-2; 7 bases match TRBD1. After removal of 5 bases from V and 4 bases from J, the junction contained 7 bases not matched to a gene. The CDR3 is 15 amino acids. Looked up from germline, CDR1 is MNHEY and CDR2 is SVGAGI. The CDR3, as DNA: TGTGCCAGCAGTACCGACAGGGCTAGCACCGGGGAGCTGTTTTTT. Encoded protein: CASSTDRASTGELFF.

The chain couples TRBV6-6 to TRBJ2-7; tentative D call: TRBD2 (5 bases). Trimming took 1 base from V and 3 from J, leaving 7 bases between them. CDR1 is MNHNY, CDR2 SVGAGI, per germline (reference sequence). This CDR3 has 13 amino acids. CDR3 in amino acids: CASSYLEGYEQYF. CDR3 sequence (DNA): TGTGCCAGCAGTTACTTAGAGGGCTACGAGCAGTACTTC.

The rearrangement joins TRBV30 to TRBJ1-6; 9 bases line up with TRBD1. Losses at the gene ends were 5 bases for V and 0 bases for J; bases not matched to a gene: 5. CDR3 length: 16 amino acids. Germline-derived CDR1 and CDR2 are GTSNPN and SVGIG (reference sequence). CDR3 region: CAWGQGTSSYNSPLHF. CDR3 DNA sequence: TGTGCCTGGGGACAGGGGACGAGCTCCTATAATTCACCCCTCCACTTT.

The chain joins TRBV14 to TRBJ2-1; 8 nucleotides agree with TRBD2. Trimming removed 0 bases from V and 6 bases from J; junction bases left unmatched: 7. Germline values: CDR1 SGHDN, CDR2 FVKESK. This CDR3 is built from 16 residues. CDR3 in DNA: TGTGCCAGCAGCCAAGACCCCGGGACTAGTATCAATGAGCAGTTCTTC. Translated: CASSQDPGTSINEQFF.

This clone was recorded only once. CDR3 protein: CASSTRGHTDNPNTEAFF. CDR3 nucleotides: TGTGCCAGCAGTACCCGGGGACACACAGATAACCCAAACACTGAAGCTTTCTTT. This chain uses TRBV21-1 with TRBJ1-1; the D call in the table, TRBD1, was not verified against the DNA. TRBV21-1 is recorded as a pseudogene. The CDR3 has 18 residues.

The chain is built from TRBV9 and TRBJ1-5; D remains ambiguous. From germline, CDR1 is SGDLS and CDR2 YYNGEE. V shed 1 base and J shed 7 bases, with 9 bases lying between them. There are 13 residues in the CDR3. The CDR3 here is CASSVSGEQPQHF. The CDR3 coding sequence is TGTGCCAGCAGCGTAAGTGGGGAGCAGCCCCAGCATTTT.

This chain uses TRBV7-3 with TRBJ1-5; 8 positions match TRBD1. The CDR3 runs to 13 residues. The junction had 3 bases not matched to a gene; V was cut back by 5 bases and J by 6 bases. CDR1 and CDR2 (germline): SGHTA, FQGTGA. CDR3 in DNA: TGTGCCAGCAGCCTTACAGGGGGTCAGCCCCAGCATTTT. Its protein product is CASSLTGGQPQHF.

The V gene is TRBV15, the J gene TRBJ2-7; TRBD1 agrees at 8 bases. Germline lookup yields CDR1 LNHNV and CDR2 YYDKDF (reference sequence). CDR3 length: 13 residues. V lost 11 bases and J lost 4; bases outside the gene matches: 10. The CDR3 sequence: CAVQGRGRYEQYF. The CDR3 bases are TGTGCCGTCCAGGGCAGGGGGCGTTACGAGCAGTACTTC.

This chain uses TRBV19 with TRBJ1-2; TRBD1 aligns across 7 bases. V dropped 4 bases and J dropped 4; count of bases not matched to a gene: 12. Germline CDR1 reads LNHDA; CDR2 reads SQIVND (reference sequence). The CDR3 contains 16 residues. CDR3: CASSTHEDRNIYGYTF. The CDR3 coding sequence is TGTGCCAGTAGTACCCATGAGGACAGGAACATCTATGGCTACACCTTC.

About this clone: An end of the junction differs from the germline gene, which may be a read error. The chain joins TRBV9 to TRBJ2-2, with D possibly matching TRBD2 (5 bases). This CDR3 has 16 amino acids. Germline V gene lookup returns CDR1 SGDLS and CDR2 YYNGEE. The CDR3 loop is CASSVAQEANTEELFF. The DNA of the CDR3 is TGTGCCAGCAGCGTAGCTCAGGAGGCGAACACCGAGGAGCTGTTTTTT.

This rearrangement joins TRBV11-1 to TRBJ1-1; possible D gene TRBD1, 5 bases. This CDR3 has 13 residues. CDR1 and CDR2 (germline): SGHAT, FQDESV (reference sequence). Trimming left V 6 bases short and J 3 bases short, with 11 bases between. The CDR3 loop reads CASSTGTYTEAFF. The CDR3 DNA follows: TGTGCCAGCAGTACCGGGACTTACACTGAAGCTTTCTTT.

The CDR3 DNA sequence: TGCGCCAGCAGCCGGGGACAGACCTACAATGAGCAGTTCTTC. Amino acid sequence: CASSRGQTYNEQFF. The chain employs TRBV5-1 and TRBJ2-1; 7 bases fit TRBD1. V shed 4 bases and J 2 bases; nucleotides not matched to a gene: 3. This CDR3 spans 14 amino acids. CDR1 is SGHRS and CDR2 is YFSETQ in the germline V gene.

The V and J genes are TRBV5-6 and TRBJ2-5, with 8 positions matching TRBD1. Per the germline V gene, CDR1 is SGHDT and CDR2 is YYEEEE. The CDR3 extends over 15 amino acids. V shed 4 bases, J shed 4 bases, and the junction held 9 bases outside the gene matches. The CDR3 spells CASSHRQGFVETQYF. The CDR3 DNA sequence: TGTGCCAGCAGCCATAGACAGGGGTTTGTAGAGACCCAGTACTTC.

This chain links TRBV7-3 with TRBJ2-2; 12 nucleotides line up with TRBD2. V shed 5 bases, J shed 5 bases, and the junction held 9 bases outside the gene matches. Germline V gene sequence: CDR1 SGHTA, CDR2 FQGTGA. This CDR3 has 17 residues. This chain's CDR3 is CASSPIGLAGRTGELFF. CDR3 bases: TGTGCCAGCAGCCCCATCGGACTAGCGGGGAGGACCGGGGAGCTGTTTTTT. Full variable domain (remainder filled in from reference TRBV7-3 and TRBJ2-2): GAGVSQTPSNKVTEKGKYVELRCDPISGHTALYWYRQSLGQGPEFLIYFQGTGAADDSGLPNDRFFAVRPEGSVSTLKIQRTERGDSAVYLCASSPIGLAGRTGELFFGEGSRLTVL.

V usage is TRBV7-6 and J usage is TRBJ2-7; a possible D gene is TRBD2 (6 bases). V was shortened by 1 base and J by 5 bases, with 9 bases between the two germline ends. The CDR3 runs to 13 residues. Per germline, CDR1 SGHVS and CDR2 FNYEAQ. The chain's CDR3 is CASSLESGDEQYF. CDR3 nucleotides: TGTGCCAGCAGCTTAGAGTCGGGGGACGAGCAGTACTTC.

The rearrangement links TRBV6-1 to TRBJ1-5; D call uncertain. V lost 1 base to trimming and J lost 3 bases, with 4 bases between them. The CDR3 is 13 amino acids. CDR1 and CDR2 (germline): MNHNS, SASEGT. CDR3 residues: CASSEVANQPQHF. CDR3 DNA sequence: TGTGCCAGCAGTGAAGTGGCCAATCAGCCCCAGCATTTT.